The source of this T cell receptor beta chain is a study of blood T cell repertoires in COVID-19. From germline, CDR1 is ENHRY and CDR2 SYGVKD. The CDR3 runs 11 residues. Deletions cut 7 bases from V and 6 bases from J, with 6 bases between. Sequenced by immunoSEQ multiplex PCR; TCRdb stores in-frame clones only, minus some. The sample yields tens of thousands of clones, about nine tenths seen once. The chain links TRBV10-3 to TRBJ2-2; D unclear. This TCR derives from a man aged 55 to 70 with acute or convalescent COVID-19. The source material was peripheral blood. In DNA, the CDR3 is TGTGCCATCATTCGGGCCGGGGAGCTGTTTTTT. It codes for CAIIRAGELFF.